This T cell receptor beta chain was identified during a study of blood T cell repertoires in COVID-19. About the research overall: Italy, Spain and the United States were the sources of the convalescent and acute COVID-19 samples.

Per the original methods: Reference gene primer amplification yielded estimated nucleated cell counts. TCRdb keeps only in-frame clones here, not all; method: immunoSEQ multiplex PCR. That table is the source of V, J and clone size, and D and trimming were worked out from the DNA. The repertoire consists of 120,000 to 150,000 clones, with around nine tenths occurring once and the leading ten covering about 2.1%. The receptor was derived from a human donor in a cohort sampled during active COVID-19. The specimen was peripheral blood.

CDR3 residues: CATTAVETVQETQYF. Here the CDR3 DNA reads TGTGCCACCACAGCCGTCGAGACAGTCCAAGAGACCCAGTACTTC. The V call is TRBV6-1, the J call TRBJ2-5; D possibly corresponds to TRBD1 (5 bases). V was shortened by 10 bases and J by 1 base, with 19 bases between the two germline ends. The CDR3 spans 15 residues. Germline CDR1 is MNHNS and CDR2 is SASEGT.